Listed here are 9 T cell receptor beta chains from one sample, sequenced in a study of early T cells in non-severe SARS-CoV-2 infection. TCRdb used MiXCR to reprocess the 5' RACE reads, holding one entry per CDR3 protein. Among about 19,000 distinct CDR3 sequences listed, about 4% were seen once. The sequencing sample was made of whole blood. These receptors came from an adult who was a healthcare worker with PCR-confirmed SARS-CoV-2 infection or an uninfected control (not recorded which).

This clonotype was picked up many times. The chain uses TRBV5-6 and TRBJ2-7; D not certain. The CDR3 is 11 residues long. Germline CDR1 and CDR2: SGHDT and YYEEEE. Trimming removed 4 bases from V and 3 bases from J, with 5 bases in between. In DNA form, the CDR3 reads TGTGCCAGCAGCCACGGCTACGAGCAGTACTTC. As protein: CASSHGYEQYF.

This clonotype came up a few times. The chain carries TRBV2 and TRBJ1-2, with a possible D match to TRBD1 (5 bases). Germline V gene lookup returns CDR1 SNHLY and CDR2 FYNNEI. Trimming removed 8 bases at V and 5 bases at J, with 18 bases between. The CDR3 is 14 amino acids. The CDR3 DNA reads TGTGCCAGCCGCGGGCAGACAGCGGGGTATGGCTACACCTTC. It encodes CASRGQTAGYGYTF.

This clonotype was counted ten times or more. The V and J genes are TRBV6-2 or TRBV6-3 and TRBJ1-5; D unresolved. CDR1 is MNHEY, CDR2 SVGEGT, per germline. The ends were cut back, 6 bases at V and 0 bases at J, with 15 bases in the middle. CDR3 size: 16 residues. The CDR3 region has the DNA TGTGCCAGCAGGGACCGAGGGCCTTATAGCAATCAGCCCCAGCATTTT. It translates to CASRDRGPYSNQPQHF.

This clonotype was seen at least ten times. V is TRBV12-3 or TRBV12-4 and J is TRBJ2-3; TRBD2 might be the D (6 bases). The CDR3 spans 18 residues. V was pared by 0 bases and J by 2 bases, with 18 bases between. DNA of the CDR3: TGTGCCAGCAGTTTAGCGGGGATAAGGGGACTTCTCACAGATACGCAGTATTTT. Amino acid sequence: CASSLAGIRGLLTDTQYF.

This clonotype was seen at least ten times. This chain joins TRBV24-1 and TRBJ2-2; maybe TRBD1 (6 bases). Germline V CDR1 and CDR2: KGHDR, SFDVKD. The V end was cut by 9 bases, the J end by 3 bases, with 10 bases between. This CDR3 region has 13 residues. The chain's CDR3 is CATVDSHTGELFF. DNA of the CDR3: TGTGCCACCGTGGACAGCCACACCGGGGAGCTGTTTTTT.

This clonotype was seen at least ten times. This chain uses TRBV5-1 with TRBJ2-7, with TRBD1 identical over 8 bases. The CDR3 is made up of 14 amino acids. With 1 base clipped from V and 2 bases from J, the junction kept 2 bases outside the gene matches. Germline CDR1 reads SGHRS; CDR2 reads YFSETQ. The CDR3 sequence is CASSLTGGTYEQYF. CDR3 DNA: TGCGCCAGCAGCTTGACAGGGGGAACCTACGAGCAGTACTTC.

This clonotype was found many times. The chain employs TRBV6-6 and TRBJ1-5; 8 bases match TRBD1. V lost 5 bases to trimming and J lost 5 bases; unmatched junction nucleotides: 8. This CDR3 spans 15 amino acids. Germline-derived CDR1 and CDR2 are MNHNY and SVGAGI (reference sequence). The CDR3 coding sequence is TGTGCCAGCAGTGAAGGACAGGGTGGGGATCAGCCCCAGCATTTT. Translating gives CASSEGQGGDQPQHF.

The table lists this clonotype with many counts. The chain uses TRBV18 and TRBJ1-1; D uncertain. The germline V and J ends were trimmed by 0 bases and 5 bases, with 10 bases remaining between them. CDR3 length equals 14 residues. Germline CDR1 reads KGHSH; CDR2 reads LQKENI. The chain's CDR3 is CASSPPSEGTEAFF. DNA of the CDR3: TGTGCCAGCTCACCACCCAGCGAGGGTACTGAAGCTTTCTTT.

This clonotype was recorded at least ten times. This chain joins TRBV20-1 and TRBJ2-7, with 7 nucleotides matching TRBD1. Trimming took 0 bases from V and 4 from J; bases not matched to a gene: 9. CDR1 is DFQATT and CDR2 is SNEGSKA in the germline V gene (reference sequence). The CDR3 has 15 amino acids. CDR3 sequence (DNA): TGCAGTGCTAGAGATCTCGAAAGGGGGCTGTACGAGCAGTACTTC. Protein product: CSARDLERGLYEQYF.